These T cell receptor beta chains were read from a single sample in a study of OX40 agonist ivuxolimab in advanced cancers. Data came from immunoSEQ multiplex PCR; TCRdb stores just in-frame clones and leaves some out. The sample lists around 60,000 clones, roughly 80% occurring once. The sequencing used CD4+ or CD8+ T cells sorted from blood, collected in a trial of the OX40 agonist ivuxolimab. The receptors originated from an adult with an advanced solid tumor such as melanoma, head and neck, liver or kidney cancer. CDR3s include the opening cysteine and the closing phenylalanine or tryptophan. Each record gives: clone size, J gene, V gene, D gene, CDR3 DNA, CDR3 protein. A D gene is named only where the DNA matches it firmly. Expanded clones get a size class; other rows say once, few or many, or leave the size out.

. | TRBJ2-1 | TRBV7-9 | TRBD2 | TGTGCCAGCAGTGGACCCGGGACTAGCGGGAATGAGCAGTTCTTC | CASSGPGTSGNEQFF
once | TRBJ2-1 | TRBV5-6 | . | TGTGCCAGCAGCTTGGTGTTAGGCGGTGAGCAGTTCTTC | CASSLVLGGEQFF
. | TRBJ2-7 | TRBV11-2 | . | TGTGCCAGCAGCCTCCTGGGGTCCTCCTACGAGCAGTACTTC | CASSLLGSSYEQYF
. | TRBJ2-1 | TRBV2 | . | TGTGCCAGCGGGACCGTTCGGCTTACTGAGCAGTTCTTC | CASGTVRLTEQFF
. | TRBJ2-2 | TRBV11-3 | TRBD2 | TGTGCCAGCAGCCCCGGGACTAGCCCTGACACCGGGGAGCTGTTTTTT | CASSPGTSPDTGELFF
. | TRBJ2-1 | TRBV30 | TRBD2 | TGTGCCTGGTCCGGGACTAGCGTAGTTAATGAGCAGTTCTTC | CAWSGTSVVNEQFF
once | TRBJ1-1 | TRBV5-1 | TRBD1 | TGCGCCAGCAGCTTATGGACAGGGGTAAACACTGAAGCTTTCTTT | CASSLWTGVNTEAFF
. | TRBJ2-5 | TRBV7-8 | . | TGTGCCAGCAGCTTAAGCCCATCCCTACATTTCCAAGAGACCCAGTACTTC | CASSLSPSLHFQETQYF
. | TRBJ1-1 | TRBV4-1 | . | TGCGCCAGCAGCCAAGCTTGGGGTGTGGCCACTGAAGCTTTCTTT | CASSQAWGVATEAFF
. | TRBJ2-1 | TRBV9 | . | TGTGCCAGCAGCACCCTCGGGTCCTACAATGAGCAGTTCTTC | CASSTLGSYNEQFF
. | TRBJ1-1 | TRBV5-1 | . | TGCGCCAGCAGCTTGAAAGGCCAGGGTGAAGCTTTCTTT | CASSLKGQGEAFF
. | TRBJ1-5 | TRBV30 | TRBD1 | TGTGCCTGGACTCCCGGGACAGGGATTTCTCAGCCCCAGCATTTT | CAWTPGTGISQPQHF
. | TRBJ2-1 | TRBV2 | TRBD2 | TGTGCCAGCGGAGGGGGGCTAGCGGGAGAAGGTGAGCAGTTCTTC | CASGGGLAGEGEQFF
. | TRBJ1-1 | TRBV5-1 | . | TGCGCCAGCAGCGACGCCAGGGGAGGGTCGGGGACTGAAGCTTTCTTT | CASSDARGGSGTEAFF
. | TRBJ1-1 | TRBV5-1 | TRBD1 | TGCGCCAGCAGCCCGGGACAGGGTAACACTGAAGCTTTCTTT | CASSPGQGNTEAFF
. | TRBJ2-5 | TRBV6-1 | . | TGTGCCAGCAGGAGGAACAGTTGGGAGACCCAGTACTTC | CASRRNSWETQYF
. | TRBJ2-5 | TRBV5-4 | . | TGTGCCAGCAGCCCAAAGGGGGGAGAGGAGACCCAGTACTTC | CASSPKGGEETQYF
. | TRBJ1-5 | TRBV2 | . | TGTGCCAGCAGTGTATTTGGGAGGAGCAATCAGCCCCAGCATTTT | CASSVFGRSNQPQHF
. | TRBJ1-3 | TRBV9 | . | TGTGCCAGCAGCGTATCCGCCCCCGGGTCAGTCGGCCCTAACACCATATATTTT | CASSVSAPGSVGPNTIYF
. | TRBJ2-2 | TRBV7-3 | . | TGTGCCAGCAGCTCCCACAGTAGGTCGAACACCGGGGAGCTGTTTTTT | CASSSHSRSNTGELFF
. | TRBJ2-3 | TRBV6-5 | TRBD2 | TGTGCCAGCAGCCTACGGGGGGAGGGCACAGATACGCAGTATTTT | CASSLRGEGTDTQYF
few | TRBJ2-3 | TRBV12-5 | . | TGTGCTAGTGGTTTGGTATGGGCGAGCGGATTTAGCACAGATACGCAGTATTTT | CASGLVWASGFSTDTQYF
. | TRBJ2-7 | TRBV7-2 | . | TGTGCCAGCAGCTTAAAATGGGCCGGCGAGCAGTACTTC | CASSLKWAGEQYF
. | TRBJ2-1 | TRBV6-6 | . | TGTGCCAGCAGTTATGAGGGACACTCATTCTTC | CASSYEGHSFF
. | TRBJ1-1 | TRBV27 | TRBD1 | TGTGCCAGCAGTATAAACAGGGGACCTGAAGCTTTCTTT | CASSINRGPEAFF
. | TRBJ1-6 | TRBV2 | TRBD1 | TGTGCCATCACCCGGGACAGGGTTGGAAATTCACCCCTCCACTTT | CAITRDRVGNSPLHF
. | TRBJ2-1 | TRBV5-1 | . | TGCGCCAGCAGCTTGTCCGGGGGCGCGGAGATTGAGCAGTTCTTC | CASSLSGGAEIEQFF
. | TRBJ2-7 | TRBV29-1 | . | TGCAGCGCCGGTCCCAAGGCAGGGACCTACGAGCAGTACTTC | CSAGPKAGTYEQYF
. | TRBJ1-1 | TRBV6-5 | . | TGTGCCAGCAGTTACAGTCAACAGAACACTGAAGCTTTCTTT | CASSYSQQNTEAFF
few | TRBJ2-3 | TRBV11-1 | . | TGTGCCAGCAGCTTAGGTTCTTACCGAACAGATACGCAGTATTTT | CASSLGSYRTDTQYF
few | TRBJ1-1 | TRBV9 | . | TGTGCCAGCAGCGTAGAGCTGATGAACACTGAAGCTTTCTTT | CASSVELMNTEAFF
. | TRBJ1-4 | TRBV5-4 | . | TGTGCCAGCAGCTCCACAGCAACAACTAATGAAAAACTGTTTTTT | CASSSTATTNEKLFF
. | TRBJ1-1 | TRBV2 | . | TGTGCCAGGTTCGGACAGCCGAACACTGAAGCTTTCTTT | CARFGQPNTEAFF
. | TRBJ1-4 | TRBV20-1 | . | TGCAGTGCTAGGGGGGGAGAAAAACTGTTTTTT | CSARGGEKLFF
. | TRBJ1-2 | TRBV5-4 | . | TGTGCCAGCAGCCTGGACGAGGACCGGGGCTATGGCTACACCTTC | CASSLDEDRGYGYTF
once | TRBJ1-1 | TRBV18 | . | TGTGCCAGCTCACCCTTTGACTCCGCTGAAGCTTTCTTT | CASSPFDSAEAFF
. | TRBJ1-1 | TRBV10-3 | TRBD1 | TGTGCCATCAGTGACGGAAGACAGGGGGTCACTGAAGCTTTCTTT | CAISDGRQGVTEAFF
. | TRBJ2-5 | TRBV5-1 | TRBD2 | TGCGCCAGCAGCTTGGGGGCTAGCGGCCAAGAGACCCAGTACTTC | CASSLGASGQETQYF
. | TRBJ2-7 | TRBV7-8 | . | TGTGCCAGCAGCCCTCCGGGGAACACCGAGCAGTACTTC | CASSPPGNTEQYF
. | TRBJ2-5 | TRBV7-7 | TRBD1 | TGTGCCAGCAGCCAGACAGGGGGCGAAGAGACCCAGTACTTC | CASSQTGGEETQYF
. | TRBJ2-1 | TRBV6-6 | . | TGTGCCAGCAGTTCGACGGCAAATGAGCAGTTCTTC | CASSSTANEQFF
few | TRBJ2-2 | TRBV10-3 | TRBD1 | TGTGCCATAGGGGACAGGGGGAACACCGGGGAGCTGTTTTTT | CAIGDRGNTGELFF
. | TRBJ2-7 | TRBV5-4 | TRBD2 | TGTGCCAGCAGCCGGACTAGCGGGAGCTCCTACGAGCAGTACTTC | CASSRTSGSSYEQYF
. | TRBJ2-5 | TRBV7-2 | . | TGTGCCAGCAGCAAGTACCAAGAGACCCAGTACTTC | CASSKYQETQYF
once | TRBJ1-1 | TRBV6-1 | . | TGTGCCAGCAGACAGGGACTGAACACTGAAGCTTTCTTT | CASRQGLNTEAFF
. | TRBJ2-5 | TRBV5-1 | . | TGCGCCAGCAGCGCGACAGTTCAAGAGACCCAGTACTTC | CASSATVQETQYF
few | TRBJ1-6 | TRBV19 | . | TGTGCCAGTAGTATCTGGGCATCTAATAATTCACCCCTCCACTTT | CASSIWASNNSPLHF
. | TRBJ2-2 | TRBV6-1 | . | TGTGCCAGCGTCACGGGGTTTGACACCGGGGAGCTGTTTTTT | CASVTGFDTGELFF
few | TRBJ2-5 | TRBV7-9 | . | TGTGCCAGCAGCTTACTTAGCGGACAAGAGACCCAGTACTTC | CASSLLSGQETQYF
. | TRBJ2-1 | TRBV4-2 | . | TGTGCCAGCAGCCAAGGGACCAAACGCAATGAGCAGTTCTTC | CASSQGTKRNEQFF
. | TRBJ1-4 | TRBV5-1 | . | TGCGCCAGCAGTCCCAGGGCCCAAGTGGAAAAACTGTTTTTT | CASSPRAQVEKLFF
once | TRBJ1-2 | TRBV4-3 | . | TGCGCCAGCAGCCAAGACCGGAACTATGGCTACACCTTC | CASSQDRNYGYTF
. | TRBJ2-1 | TRBV7-3 | . | TGTGCCAGCAGCTCGATAAGGGCCCAGGGAGGGCAGTTCTTC | CASSSIRAQGGQFF
. | TRBJ2-5 | TRBV21-1 | . | TGTGCCAGCAGCAAAGAGGGAATCGGGCAGGCTCAAGAGACCCAGTACTTC | CASSKEGIGQAQETQYF
. | TRBJ1-1 | TRBV11-2 | . | TGTGCCAGCAGCATGCGACTGGGGCGGATGAACACTGAAGCTTTCTTT | CASSMRLGRMNTEAFF
. | TRBJ1-5 | TRBV5-1 | . | TGCGCCAGCAGCTTGGACCCTGATCAGCCCCAGCATTTT | CASSLDPDQPQHF
. | TRBJ2-1 | TRBV6-5 | TRBD2 | TGTGCCAGCAGAGGGGGACTAGCGTACAATGAGCAGTTCTTC | CASRGGLAYNEQFF
. | TRBJ2-2 | TRBV6-1 | . | TGTGCCAGCAGTGAAGCCGGGGAGCTGTTTTTT | CASSEAGELFF
. | TRBJ1-6 | TRBV30 | . | TGTGCCTTAGGGAGCTCCTATAATTCACCCCTCCACTTT | CALGSSYNSPLHF